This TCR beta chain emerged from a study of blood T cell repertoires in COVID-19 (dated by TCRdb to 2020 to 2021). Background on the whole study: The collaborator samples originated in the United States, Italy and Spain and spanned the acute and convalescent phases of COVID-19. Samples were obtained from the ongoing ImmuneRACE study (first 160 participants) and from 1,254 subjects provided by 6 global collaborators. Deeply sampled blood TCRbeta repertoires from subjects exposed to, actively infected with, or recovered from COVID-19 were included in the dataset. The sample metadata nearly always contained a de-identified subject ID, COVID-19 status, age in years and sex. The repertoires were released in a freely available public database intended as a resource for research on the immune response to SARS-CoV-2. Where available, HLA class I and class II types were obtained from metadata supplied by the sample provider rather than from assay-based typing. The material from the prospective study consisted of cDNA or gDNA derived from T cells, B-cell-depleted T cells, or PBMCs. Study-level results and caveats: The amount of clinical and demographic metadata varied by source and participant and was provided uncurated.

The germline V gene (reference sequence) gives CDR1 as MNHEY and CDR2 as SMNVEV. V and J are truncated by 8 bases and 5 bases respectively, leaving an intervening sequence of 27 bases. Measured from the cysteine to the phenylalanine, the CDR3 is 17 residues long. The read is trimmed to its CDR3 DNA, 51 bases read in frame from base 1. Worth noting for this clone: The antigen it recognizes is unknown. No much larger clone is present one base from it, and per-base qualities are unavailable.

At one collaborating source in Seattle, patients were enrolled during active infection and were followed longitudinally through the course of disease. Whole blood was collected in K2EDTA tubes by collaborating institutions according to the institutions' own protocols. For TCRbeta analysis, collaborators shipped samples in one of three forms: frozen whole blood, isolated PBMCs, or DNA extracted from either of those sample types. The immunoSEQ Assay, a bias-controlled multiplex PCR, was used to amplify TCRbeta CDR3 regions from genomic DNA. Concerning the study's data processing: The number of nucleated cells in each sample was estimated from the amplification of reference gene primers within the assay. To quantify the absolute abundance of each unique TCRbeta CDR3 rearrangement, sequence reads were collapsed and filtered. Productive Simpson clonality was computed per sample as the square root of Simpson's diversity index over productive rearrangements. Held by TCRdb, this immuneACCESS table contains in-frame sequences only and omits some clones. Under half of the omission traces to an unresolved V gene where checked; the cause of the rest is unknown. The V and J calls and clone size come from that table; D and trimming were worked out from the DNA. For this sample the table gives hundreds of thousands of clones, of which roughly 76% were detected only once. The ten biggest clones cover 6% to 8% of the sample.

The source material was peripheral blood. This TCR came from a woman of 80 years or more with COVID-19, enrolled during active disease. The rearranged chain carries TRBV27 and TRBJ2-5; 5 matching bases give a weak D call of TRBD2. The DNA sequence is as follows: TGTGCCAGCCCCCGGGGTCCAGGACCTCCCCCGCGGGAGACCCAGTACTTC. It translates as CASPRGPGPPPRETQYF.